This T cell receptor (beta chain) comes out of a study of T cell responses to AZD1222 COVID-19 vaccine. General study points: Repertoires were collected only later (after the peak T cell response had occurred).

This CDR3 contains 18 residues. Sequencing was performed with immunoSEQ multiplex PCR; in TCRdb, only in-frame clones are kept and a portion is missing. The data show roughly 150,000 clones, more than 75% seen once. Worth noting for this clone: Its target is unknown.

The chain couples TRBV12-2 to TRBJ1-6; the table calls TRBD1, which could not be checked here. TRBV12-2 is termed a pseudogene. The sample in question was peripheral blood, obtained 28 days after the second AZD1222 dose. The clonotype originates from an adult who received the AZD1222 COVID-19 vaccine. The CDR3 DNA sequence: TGTGCAAGTCGCTTAGTAAGGGGCAGGAGCTCCTATAATTCACCCCTCCACTTT. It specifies CASRLVRGRSSYNSPLHF.